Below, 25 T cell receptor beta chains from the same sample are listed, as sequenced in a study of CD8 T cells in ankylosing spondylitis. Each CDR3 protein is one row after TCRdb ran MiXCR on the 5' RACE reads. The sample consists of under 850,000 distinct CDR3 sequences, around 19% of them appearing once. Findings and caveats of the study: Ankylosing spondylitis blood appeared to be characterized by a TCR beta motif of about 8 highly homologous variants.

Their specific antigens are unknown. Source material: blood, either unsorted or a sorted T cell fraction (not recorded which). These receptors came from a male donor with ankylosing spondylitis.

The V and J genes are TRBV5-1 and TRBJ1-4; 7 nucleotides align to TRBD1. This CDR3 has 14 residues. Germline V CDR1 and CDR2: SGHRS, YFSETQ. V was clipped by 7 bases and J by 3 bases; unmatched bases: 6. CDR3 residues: CASGIGGSNEKLFF. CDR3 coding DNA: TGCGCCAGCGGAATAGGGGGCTCTAATGAAAAACTGTTTTTT.

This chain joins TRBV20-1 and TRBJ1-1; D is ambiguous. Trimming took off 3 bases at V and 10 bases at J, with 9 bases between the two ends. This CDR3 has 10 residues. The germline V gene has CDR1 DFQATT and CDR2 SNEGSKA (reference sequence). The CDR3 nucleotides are TGCAGTGCTAGTCAGACTCTAGCTTTCTTT. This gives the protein CSASQTLAFF.

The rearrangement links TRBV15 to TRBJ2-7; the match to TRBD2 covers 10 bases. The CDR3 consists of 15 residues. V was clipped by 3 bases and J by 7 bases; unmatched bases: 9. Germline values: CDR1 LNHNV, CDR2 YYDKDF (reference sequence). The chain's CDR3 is CATSSPSGSRGEQYF. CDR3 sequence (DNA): TGTGCCACCAGCAGTCCTAGCGGGAGCCGAGGGGAGCAGTACTTC.

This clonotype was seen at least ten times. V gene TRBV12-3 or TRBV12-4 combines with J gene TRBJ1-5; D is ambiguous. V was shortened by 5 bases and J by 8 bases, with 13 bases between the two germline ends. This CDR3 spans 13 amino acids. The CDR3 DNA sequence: TGTGCCAGCAGTCCAGACCGGGGAGAGCCCCAGCATTTT. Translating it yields CASSPDRGEPQHF.

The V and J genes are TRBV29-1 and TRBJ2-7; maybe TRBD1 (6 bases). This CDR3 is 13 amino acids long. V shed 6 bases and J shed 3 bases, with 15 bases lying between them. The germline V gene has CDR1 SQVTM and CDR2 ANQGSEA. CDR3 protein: CSVGTPGNYEQYF. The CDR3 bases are TGCAGCGTGGGGACACCGGGCAACTACGAGCAGTACTTC.

This CDR3 reads CASSLRPGTDNSPLHF. DNA of the CDR3: TGTGCCAGCAGCTTACGCCCCGGGACAGACAATTCACCCCTCCACTTT. The chain has TRBV11-2 and TRBJ1-6; TRBD1 agrees at 7 bases. Germline assignment: CDR1 SGHAT and CDR2 FQNNGV. V trimming: 2 bases; J trimming: 7 bases; junction bases outside the gene matches: 8. The CDR3 covers 16 residues.

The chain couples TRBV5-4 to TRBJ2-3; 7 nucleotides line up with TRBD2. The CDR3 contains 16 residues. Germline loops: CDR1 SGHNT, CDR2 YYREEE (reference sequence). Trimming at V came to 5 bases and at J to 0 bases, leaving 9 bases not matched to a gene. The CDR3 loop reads CASSPGGVTSTDTQYF. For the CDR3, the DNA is TGTGCCAGCAGTCCGGGGGGAGTAACTAGCACAGATACGCAGTATTTT.

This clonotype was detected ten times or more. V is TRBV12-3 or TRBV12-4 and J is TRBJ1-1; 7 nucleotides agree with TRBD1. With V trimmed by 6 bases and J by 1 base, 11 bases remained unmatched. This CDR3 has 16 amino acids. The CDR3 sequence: CASSFRSGTANTEAFF. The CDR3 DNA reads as TGTGCCAGCAGCTTCCGATCCGGGACAGCGAACACTGAAGCTTTCTTT.

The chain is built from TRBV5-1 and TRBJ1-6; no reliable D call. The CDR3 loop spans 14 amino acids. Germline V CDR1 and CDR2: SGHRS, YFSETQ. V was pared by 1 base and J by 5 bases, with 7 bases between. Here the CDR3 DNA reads TGCGCCAGCAGCTTGCTCATCGATAATTCACCCCTCCACTTT. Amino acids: CASSLLIDNSPLHF. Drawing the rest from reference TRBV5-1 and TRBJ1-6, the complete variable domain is KAGVTQTPRYLIKTRGQQVTLSCSPISGHRSVSWYQQTPGQGLQFLFEYFSETQRNKGNFPGRFSGRQFSNSRSEMNVSTLELGDSALYLCASSLLIDNSPLHFGNGTRLTVT.

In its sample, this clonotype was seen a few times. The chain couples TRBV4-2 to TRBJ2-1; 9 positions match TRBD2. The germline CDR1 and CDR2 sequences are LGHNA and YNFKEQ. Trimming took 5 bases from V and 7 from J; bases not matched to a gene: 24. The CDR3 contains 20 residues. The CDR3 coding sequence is TGTGCCAGCAGCAAAAGTCATCCGATCGGCGGGAGGGCGTTGGATAATGAGCAGTTCTTC. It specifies CASSKSHPIGGRALDNEQFF.

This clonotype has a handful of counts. In nucleotides, the CDR3 is TGTGCCAGCAACAAATTTAGCGGGAGTATCCACAATGAGCAGTTCTTC. Protein sequence: CASNKFSGSIHNEQFF. V is TRBV28 and J is TRBJ2-1, with TRBD2 identical over 9 bases. Trimming took 7 bases from V and 5 from J; bases not matched to a gene: 12. The CDR3 totals 16 residues. In germline, CDR1 is MDHEN, CDR2 SYDVKM.

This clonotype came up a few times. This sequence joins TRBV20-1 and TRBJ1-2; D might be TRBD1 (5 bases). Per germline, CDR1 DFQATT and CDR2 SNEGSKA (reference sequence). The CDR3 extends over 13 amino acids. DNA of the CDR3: TGCAGCCCTGAAAGAGACAGTAACTATGGCTACACCTTC. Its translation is CSPERDSNYGYTF.

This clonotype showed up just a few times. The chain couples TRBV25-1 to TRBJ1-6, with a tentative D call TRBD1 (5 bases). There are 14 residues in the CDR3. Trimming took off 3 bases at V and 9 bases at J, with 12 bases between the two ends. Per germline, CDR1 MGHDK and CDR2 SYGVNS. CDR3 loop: CASSDQGPPSPLHF. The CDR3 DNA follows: TGTGCCAGCAGTGACCAGGGCCCGCCTTCACCCCTCCACTTT.

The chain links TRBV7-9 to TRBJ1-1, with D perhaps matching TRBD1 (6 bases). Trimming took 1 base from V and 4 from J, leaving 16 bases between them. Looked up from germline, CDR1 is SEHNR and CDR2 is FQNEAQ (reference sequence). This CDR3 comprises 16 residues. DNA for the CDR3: TGTGCCAGCAGCTTAGTCGCCGGGGGCCCGGGCACTGAAGCTTTCTTT. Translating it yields CASSLVAGGPGTEAFF.

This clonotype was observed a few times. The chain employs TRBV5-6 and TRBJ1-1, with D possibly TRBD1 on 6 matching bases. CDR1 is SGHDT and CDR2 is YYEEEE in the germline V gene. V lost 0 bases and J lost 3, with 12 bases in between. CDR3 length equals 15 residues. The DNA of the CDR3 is TGTGCCAGCAGCTTGGTATGGGGGCTGGACACTGAAGCTTTCTTT. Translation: CASSLVWGLDTEAFF.

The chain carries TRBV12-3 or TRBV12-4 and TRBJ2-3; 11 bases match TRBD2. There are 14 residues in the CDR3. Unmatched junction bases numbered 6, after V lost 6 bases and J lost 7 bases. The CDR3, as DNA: TGTGCCAGCAGAGCAACTAGCGGGAGTTATACGCAGTATTTT. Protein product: CASRATSGSYTQYF.

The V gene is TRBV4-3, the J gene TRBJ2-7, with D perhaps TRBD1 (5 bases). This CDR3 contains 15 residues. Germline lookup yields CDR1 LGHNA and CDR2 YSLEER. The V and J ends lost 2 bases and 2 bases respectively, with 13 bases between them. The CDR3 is CASSQKGVGTYEQYF. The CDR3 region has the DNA TGCGCCAGCAGCCAAAAAGGGGTGGGGACCTACGAGCAGTACTTC.

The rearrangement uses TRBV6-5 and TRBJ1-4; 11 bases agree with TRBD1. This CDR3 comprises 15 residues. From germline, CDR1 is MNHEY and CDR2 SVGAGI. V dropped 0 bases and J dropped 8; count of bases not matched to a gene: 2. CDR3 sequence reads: CASSYSGQGEEKLFF. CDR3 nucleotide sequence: TGTGCCAGCAGTTACTCGGGACAGGGGGAGGAAAAACTGTTTTTT.

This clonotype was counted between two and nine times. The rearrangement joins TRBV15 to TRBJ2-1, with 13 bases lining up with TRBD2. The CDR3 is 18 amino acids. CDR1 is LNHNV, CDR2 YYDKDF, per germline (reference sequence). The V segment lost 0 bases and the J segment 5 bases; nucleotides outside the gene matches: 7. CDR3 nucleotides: TGTGCCACCAGCAGAGATCGGACTAGCGGGGGACGACACAATGAGCAGTTCTTC. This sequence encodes CATSRDRTSGGRHNEQFF.

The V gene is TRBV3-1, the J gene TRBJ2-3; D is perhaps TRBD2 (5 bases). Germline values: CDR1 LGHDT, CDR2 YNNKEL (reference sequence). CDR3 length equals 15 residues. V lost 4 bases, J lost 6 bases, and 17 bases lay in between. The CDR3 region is CASSPRGRTTDTQYF. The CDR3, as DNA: TGTGCCAGCAGCCCCAGAGGGCGGACCACGGATACGCAGTATTTT.

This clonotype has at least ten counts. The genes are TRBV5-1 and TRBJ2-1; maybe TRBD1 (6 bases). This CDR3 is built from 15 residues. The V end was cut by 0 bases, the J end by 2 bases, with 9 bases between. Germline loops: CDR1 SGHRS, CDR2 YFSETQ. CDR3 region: CASSLAGDPYNEQFF. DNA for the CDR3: TGCGCCAGCAGCTTGGCAGGGGATCCCTACAATGAGCAGTTCTTC.

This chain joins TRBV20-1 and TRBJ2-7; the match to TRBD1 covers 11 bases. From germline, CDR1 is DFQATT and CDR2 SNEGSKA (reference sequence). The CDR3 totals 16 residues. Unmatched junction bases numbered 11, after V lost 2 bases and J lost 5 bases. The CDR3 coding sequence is TGCAGTGCTAGAACGGGGACAGGGGGAAATCTGCACGAGCAGTACTTC. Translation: CSARTGTGGNLHEQYF.

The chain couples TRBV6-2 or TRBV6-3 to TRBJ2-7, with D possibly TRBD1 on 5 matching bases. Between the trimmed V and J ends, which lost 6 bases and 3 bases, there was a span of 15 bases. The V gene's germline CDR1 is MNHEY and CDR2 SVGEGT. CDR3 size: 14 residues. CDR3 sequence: CASSHPGSDYEQYF. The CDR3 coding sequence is TGTGCCAGCAGCCATCCAGGGTCCGACTACGAGCAGTACTTC.

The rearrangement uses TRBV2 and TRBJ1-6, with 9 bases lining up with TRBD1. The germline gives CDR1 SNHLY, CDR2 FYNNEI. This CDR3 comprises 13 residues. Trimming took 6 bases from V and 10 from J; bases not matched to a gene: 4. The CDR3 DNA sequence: TGTGCCAGCAGGGGGACAGGGTACTCACCCCTCCACTTT. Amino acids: CASRGTGYSPLHF. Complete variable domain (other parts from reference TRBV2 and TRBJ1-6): EPEVTQTPSHQVTQMGQEVILRCVPISNHLYFYWYRQILGQKVEFLVSFYNNEISEKSEIFDDQFSVERPDGSNFTLKIRSTKLEDSAMYFCASRGTGYSPLHFGNGTRLTVT.

CDR3 sequence (DNA): TGTGCCAGCAGCTTAAGTGGGCAGGGATCTCGGGAGCAGTTCTTC. Translation: CASSLSGQGSREQFF. The V and J genes are TRBV7-2 and TRBJ2-1; weak D call: TRBD1 (5 bases). CDR1 is SGHTA and CDR2 is FQGNSA in the germline V gene. The length of the CDR3 is 15 residues. Between the trimmed V and J ends, which lost 2 bases and 10 bases, there was a span of 18 bases.